This passage covers 31 T cell receptor beta chains from one sample sequenced in a study of radiation and T cells in renal cell carcinoma. Generated by immunoSEQ multiplex PCR, the TCRdb table keeps only in-frame clones and is missing some. The sample lists roughly 150,000 clones; about nine tenths were seen once. Described time point: blood 2 weeks post-SBRT. The treatment is: 15 Gy SBRT to primary tumor, nephrectomy 4 weeks later. Specimen: blood, collected from a patient whose treatment included radiotherapy and nephrectomy. The receptors shown here come from a woman between 50 and 59 years old with renal cell carcinoma.

The V call is TRBV9, the J call TRBJ2-1; the match to TRBD2 covers 8 bases. The junction had 4 bases not matched to a gene; V was cut back by 0 bases and J by 2 bases. Germline values: CDR1 SGDLS, CDR2 YYNGEE. The CDR3 consists of 16 residues. CDR3 DNA: TGTGCCAGCAGCGTAGCGGGGGGGTTCCCCTACAATGAGCAGTTCTTC. Encoded protein: CASSVAGGFPYNEQFF. Complete variable domain (other parts from reference TRBV9 and TRBJ2-1): DSGVTQTPKHLITATGQRVTLRCSPRSGDLSVYWYQQSLDQGLQFLIQYYNGEERAKGNILERFSAQQFPDLHSELNLSSLELGDSALYFCASSVAGGFPYNEQFFGPGTRLTVL.

The chain couples TRBV18 to TRBJ1-5; tentatively, D is TRBD1 (5 bases). This CDR3 has 17 amino acids. V lost 3 bases to trimming and J lost 0 bases, with 15 bases between them. CDR1 is KGHSH and CDR2 is LQKENI in the germline V gene. CDR3 region: CASSPTGATASNQPQHF. The CDR3 nucleotides read TGTGCCAGCTCACCCACCGGAGCGACAGCTAGCAATCAGCCCCAGCATTTT.

The rearrangement uses TRBV11-3 and TRBJ1-1; no clear D. V was trimmed by 0 bases and J by 8 bases, leaving 10 bases between them. Looked up from germline, CDR1 is SGHNT and CDR2 is YENEEA. The CDR3 runs to 13 residues. The DNA of the CDR3 is TGTGCCAGCAGCTTAGATCTAGACGGGGAAGCTTTCTTT. It translates to CASSLDLDGEAFF.

There are a few counts of this clone. Different DNA sequences within this sample yield the same CDR3. CDR3 sequence (DNA): TGTGCCAGTAGTATAGGTCAGATGAACACTGAAGCTTTCTTT. It translates to CASSIGQMNTEAFF. The V and J genes are TRBV19 and TRBJ1-1; D not certain. V was cut by 1 base and J by 0 bases, with 6 bases left in between. The CDR3 loop spans 14 amino acids. The germline gives CDR1 LNHDA, CDR2 SQIVND (reference sequence).

This chain uses TRBV4-1 with TRBJ1-6; D not certain. The CDR3 consists of 15 residues. The germline V and J ends were trimmed by 4 bases and 9 bases, with 16 bases remaining between them. Germline CDR1 is MGHRA and CDR2 is YSYEKL. CDR3 protein: CASSPLGGVGSPLHF. In DNA form, the CDR3 reads TGCGCCAGCAGCCCTCTCGGTGGGGTTGGTTCACCCCTCCACTTT.

This sequence joins TRBV7-8 and TRBJ1-2, with 9 positions matching TRBD1. The germline CDR1 and CDR2 sequences are SGHVS and FQNEAQ. The CDR3 has 15 residues. V lost 5 bases to trimming and J lost 6 bases; unmatched junction nucleotides: 10. The CDR3 here is CASSPDRGAGNGYTF. DNA for the CDR3: TGTGCCAGCAGCCCGGACAGGGGCGCGGGGAATGGCTACACCTTC.

The rearrangement joins TRBV29-1 to TRBJ1-2; 10 bases align to TRBD1. The CDR3 length is 16 residues. V shed 5 bases and J 3 bases; nucleotides not matched to a gene: 12. Germline CDR1 and CDR2: SQVTM and ANQGSEA. Here the CDR3 DNA reads TGCAGCGTTCATCTCACGGGACAGGGGACTTACTATGGCTACACCTTC. Translating it yields CSVHLTGQGTYYGYTF.

This clone was counted a few times. The CDR3 DNA is TGTGCCAGTAGTATAGAAGACAGGGGGGGACAGCCCCAGCATTTT. Residues: CASSIEDRGGQPQHF. The chain joins TRBV19 to TRBJ1-5; 9 bases agree with TRBD1. Looked up from germline, CDR1 is LNHDA and CDR2 is SQIVND (reference sequence). The CDR3 extends over 15 amino acids. With V trimmed by 0 bases and J by 7 bases, 4 bases remained unmatched.

V usage is TRBV30 and J usage is TRBJ1-2, with D tentatively TRBD1 (5 bases). The CDR3 has 15 amino acids. Germline V CDR1 and CDR2: GTSNPN, SVGIG (reference sequence). V was pared by 0 bases and J by 4 bases, with 15 bases between. Here the CDR3 DNA reads TGTGCCTGGAGTGTAAAGGGGTCGCGGGGCTATGGCTACACCTTC. It is translated as CAWSVKGSRGYGYTF.

DNA of the CDR3: TGTGCCAGCAGTTACGGGACAGGGCTCTCCTACGAGCAGTACTTC. It is translated as CASSYGTGLSYEQYF. The chain employs TRBV6-5 and TRBJ2-7; 9 nucleotides agree with TRBD1. Germline CDR1 reads MNHEY; CDR2 reads SVGAGI. V was clipped by 2 bases and J by 0 bases; unmatched bases: 2. The CDR3 has 15 amino acids.

V usage is TRBV6-1 and J usage is TRBJ1-2; the match to TRBD1 covers 8 bases. Germline-derived CDR1 and CDR2 are MNHNS and SASEGT. The length of the CDR3 is 14 residues. Trimming at V came to 7 bases and at J to 8 bases, leaving 12 bases not matched to a gene. DNA of the CDR3: TGTGCCAGCACCGCAGACAGGGGTTTGGGGGGCTACACCTTC. This gives the protein CASTADRGLGGYTF.

This chain joins TRBV10-3 and TRBJ1-2; a weak D match, TRBD1 (6 bases). Germline CDR1 and CDR2: ENHRY and SYGVKD. Trimming removed 8 bases at V and 3 bases at J, with 13 bases between. This CDR3 is 13 amino acids long. As DNA, the CDR3 is TGTGCCATCGGGGGCAGGGCGGACTATGGCTACACCTTC. This codes for CAIGGRADYGYTF.

This clone was picked up a small number of times. The gene calls are TRBV27 and TRBJ1-3; D perhaps matches TRBD1 (5 bases). V lost 6 bases and J 2 bases, leaving 11 bases between the germline ends. Germline CDR1 is MNHEY and CDR2 is SMNVEV (reference sequence). The CDR3 spans 14 residues. In nucleotides, the CDR3 is TGTGCCAGCAGGGGGACGGGGGCTGGAAACACCATATATTTT. Residues: CASRGTGAGNTIYF.

This rearrangement joins TRBV30 to TRBJ1-3; possible D gene TRBD1, 5 bases. The CDR3 runs 14 residues. In germline, CDR1 is GTSNPN, CDR2 SVGIG (reference sequence). V was pared by 5 bases and J by 4 bases, with 15 bases between. This chain's CDR3 is CAWLESGSGNTIYF. CDR3 DNA: TGTGCCTGGCTAGAGTCAGGGTCAGGAAACACCATATATTTT.

This clone was counted a few times. The rearrangement joins TRBV19 to TRBJ1-4, with D maybe TRBD1 (5 bases). CDR3 size: 15 residues. CDR1 is LNHDA and CDR2 is SQIVND in the germline V gene (reference sequence). V lost 3 bases and J 5 bases, leaving 13 bases between the germline ends. For the CDR3, the DNA is TGTGCCAGTAGTATTAGTACAGGACCAAATGAAAAACTGTTTTTT. This codes for CASSISTGPNEKLFF. Full variable domain (remainder filled in from reference TRBV19 and TRBJ1-4): DGGITQSPKYLFRKEGQNVTLSCEQNLNHDAMYWYRQDPGQGLRLIYYSQIVNDFQKGDIAEGYSVSREKKESFPLTVTSAQKNPTAFYLCASSISTGPNEKLFFGSGTQLSVL.

The chain uses TRBV7-9 and TRBJ2-3, with a weak D call TRBD2 (6 bases). The germline V and J ends were trimmed by 3 bases and 5 bases, with 12 bases remaining between them. The length of the CDR3 is 14 residues. Germline V gives CDR1 SEHNR, CDR2 FQNEAQ (reference sequence). The CDR3 bases are TGTGCCAGCAGCTTTTCGACTAGGCAAGATACGCAGTATTTT. This gives the protein CASSFSTRQDTQYF.

V and J are TRBV13 and TRBJ1-1, with D possibly being TRBD1 (6 bases). The CDR3 contains 12 residues. V gave up 5 bases and J gave up 8 bases, with 12 bases separating them. The germline gives CDR1 PRHDT, CDR2 FYEKMQ (reference sequence). DNA of the CDR3: TGTGCCAGCAGCCCCTGGACAGAAGAAGCTTTCTTT. Its protein is CASSPWTEEAFF.

CDR3: CASSYRGPGGELFF. The CDR3 DNA reads TGTGCCAGCAGTTACAGGGGGCCGGGCGGGGAGCTGTTTTTT. The chain carries TRBV6-6 and TRBJ2-2; 7 bases are shared with TRBD1. The CDR3 loop spans 14 amino acids. Germline-derived CDR1 and CDR2 are MNHNY and SVGAGI (reference sequence). Trimming took 2 bases from V and 7 from J; bases not matched to a gene: 4.

This clone was seen just once. Other DNA sequences from this sample encode an identical CDR3 as well. V gene TRBV5-5 combines with J gene TRBJ1-2, with D hard to call. Germline loops: CDR1 SGHKS, CDR2 YYEKEE (reference sequence). The V gene lost 0 bases and the J gene lost 0 bases, with 6 bases spanning the gap. The CDR3 is 14 residues long. The CDR3 nucleotides read TGTGCCAGCAGCTTGGATTGGACTAACTATGGCTACACCTTC. This encodes CASSLDWTNYGYTF.

The chain joins TRBV6-5 to TRBJ1-1, with D hard to call. Trimming took 2 bases from V and 4 from J, leaving 8 bases between them. Germline V lookup: CDR1 MNHEY, CDR2 SVGAGI. The CDR3 has 13 amino acids. The CDR3 here is CASSYTAITEAFF. The CDR3, as DNA: TGTGCCAGCAGTTACACAGCTATCACTGAAGCTTTCTTT.

The V call is TRBV2, the J call TRBJ1-6; D perhaps matches TRBD1 (6 bases). The ends were cut back, 10 bases at V and 0 bases at J, with 16 bases in the middle. Germline-derived CDR1 and CDR2 are SNHLY and FYNNEI. The CDR3 loop spans 16 amino acids. The CDR3 DNA follows: TGTGCCACCAGGGGAGGGACCAGCTCCTATAATTCACCCCTCCACTTT. Its translation: CATRGGTSSYNSPLHF.

This clone was recorded only once. The rearrangement uses TRBV7-9 and TRBJ2-1; the D gene is possibly TRBD2 (5 bases). Trimming pared 6 bases from V and 5 bases from J, leaving 20 bases between. The length of the CDR3 is 16 residues. Germline CDR1 reads SEHNR; CDR2 reads FQNEAQ (reference sequence). CDR3 sequence (DNA): TGTGCCAGCAGGCCGCGCGGCGGCGGGCTAGACAATGAGCAGTTCTTC. Amino acids: CASRPRGGGLDNEQFF.

V usage is TRBV13 and J usage is TRBJ1-2, with 7 bases matching TRBD1. The trim removed 5 bases at V and 6 bases at J, leaving 15 bases unmatched. Germline CDR1 and CDR2: PRHDT and FYEKMQ (reference sequence). CDR3 size: 16 residues. The CDR3 loop is CASSREKTGQLNGYTF. The CDR3 region has the DNA TGTGCCAGCAGCCGAGAGAAGACAGGGCAACTCAATGGCTACACCTTC.

This rearrangement joins TRBV10-1 to TRBJ2-3, with 7 bases matching TRBD2. V trimming: 7 bases; J trimming: 3 bases; junction bases outside the gene matches: 7. The CDR3 covers 14 residues. Germline V CDR1 and CDR2: WNHNN, SYGVQD (reference sequence). DNA for the CDR3: TGCGCCAGCACATCTGGCGGGGGTACAGATACGCAGTATTTT. This codes for CASTSGGGTDTQYF.

The V call is TRBV14, the J call TRBJ1-2; D unresolved. The V end was cut by 1 base, the J end by 8 bases, with 11 bases between. CDR1 and CDR2 (germline): SGHDN, FVKESK. This CDR3 has 13 amino acids. This CDR3 is CASSQVPGSGYTF. DNA for the CDR3: TGTGCCAGCAGCCAAGTGCCGGGTTCGGGCTACACCTTC.

The genes are TRBV7-2 and TRBJ1-4; TRBD1 is a possible D gene (6 bases). Trimming cost V 3 bases and J 0 bases, with 11 bases left between them. Looked up from germline, CDR1 is SGHTA and CDR2 is FQGNSA. This CDR3 comprises 16 residues. The CDR3 sequence: CASSFRGGATNEKLFF. CDR3 DNA sequence: TGTGCCAGCAGCTTCAGGGGAGGGGCAACTAATGAAAAACTGTTTTTT.

The chain recombines TRBV2 with TRBJ1-3; the D gene is possibly TRBD1 (6 bases). Germline lookup yields CDR1 SNHLY and CDR2 FYNNEI. The CDR3 loop spans 16 amino acids. Trimming took 5 bases from V and 2 from J, leaving 16 bases between them. In DNA, the CDR3 is TGTGCCAGCAGTTACGCCGGAAACAGGGCTGGAAACACCATATATTTT. This gives the protein CASSYAGNRAGNTIYF.

The chain joins TRBV6-1 to TRBJ1-2; D is uncertain. CDR1 is MNHNS and CDR2 is SASEGT in the germline V gene. The germline V and J ends were trimmed by 2 bases and 4 bases, with 17 bases remaining between them. There are 16 residues in the CDR3. The CDR3 spells CASSENGLVDGYGYTF. The CDR3, as DNA: TGTGCCAGCAGTGAAAATGGGCTCGTAGATGGCTATGGCTACACCTTC.

The chain links TRBV5-1 to TRBJ2-4; TRBD1 is a possible D gene (5 bases). V lost 3 bases and J 2 bases, leaving 18 bases between the germline ends. The CDR3 is made up of 17 amino acids. Per the germline V gene, CDR1 is SGHRS and CDR2 is YFSETQ. The CDR3 here is CASSSIAGHVTKNIQYF. The CDR3 nucleotides are TGCGCCAGCAGCTCGATCGCAGGGCATGTGACCAAAAACATTCAGTACTTC.

CDR3 region: CASSTQGARFAEAFF. The CDR3 bases are TGTGCCAGTAGTACACAGGGGGCGCGTTTCGCTGAAGCTTTCTTT. The chain couples TRBV19 to TRBJ1-1; 9 bases match TRBD1. Germline CDR1 and CDR2: LNHDA and SQIVND (reference sequence). The CDR3 runs to 15 residues. The V gene end was trimmed by 4 bases and the J gene end by 6 bases; junction bases not matched to a gene: 9. The full variable domain, its missing parts supplied by reference TRBV19 and TRBJ1-1, is DGGITQSPKYLFRKEGQNVTLSCEQNLNHDAMYWYRQDPGQGLRLIYYSQIVNDFQKGDIAEGYSVSREKKESFPLTVTSAQKNPTAFYLCASSTQGARFAEAFFGQGTRLTVV.

This rearrangement joins TRBV30 to TRBJ2-5; 7 bases agree with TRBD1. The CDR3 length is 13 residues. V lost 2 bases to trimming and J lost 5 bases; unmatched junction nucleotides: 5. Germline V lookup: CDR1 GTSNPN, CDR2 SVGIG (reference sequence). As DNA, the CDR3 is TGTGCCTGGAGTAGACAGGGCCTGGAGACCCAGTACTTC. Translating it yields CAWSRQGLETQYF.